This TCR beta chain came from a study of cytomegalovirus exposure and HLA in healthy donors. Whole-study findings and limits: In a later analysis, first-cohort TCR clusters were found to tend to co-occur in the approximately 110 validation repertoires.

The ends lost 8 bases at V and 3 bases at J; junction bases unmatched: 5. The CDR3 is 13 residues long. CDR1 is SNHLY, CDR2 FYNNEI, per germline. Assay used: immunoSEQ multiplex PCR; TCRdb lists only in-frame clones, some missing. The repertoire holds 100,000 to 150,000 clones, under 90% seen once, with approximately 2% in the top ten. Regarding this clone: Its specificity is not known.

The sequence derives from a woman under 30 in good health and CMV-seronegative. The sequenced material came from PBMCs. The chain is built from TRBV2 and TRBJ2-3; 7 nucleotides match TRBD2. The CDR3 bases are TGTGCCAGCTGGACGGGACTAACAGATACGCAGTATTTT. Its protein is CASWTGLTDTQYF.